This TCR beta chain was captured in a study of shared clonotypes between healthy human individuals. The CDR3 loop spans 19 amino acids. The junction had 12 bases not matched to a gene; V was cut back by 4 bases and J by 0 bases. Per germline, CDR1 SGHRS and CDR2 YFSETQ. Points on this clone: Its antigen is not identified.

General study points: Around 5% was the fraction of naive CD4 clonotypes found shared across a few donors.

TCRdb's table, derived via immunoSEQ multiplex PCR, lists solely in-frame clones and lacks some. Here the sample spans under 650,000 clones, 90% to 97% being singletons. This chain joins TRBV5-1 and TRBJ2-7; 14 nucleotides match TRBD2. Material: naive CD4+ T cells sorted from blood. The subset: CD45RA+ positively selected. This sequence originates from a woman in her twenties or thirties in good health. Here the CDR3 DNA reads TGCGCCAGCAGCGACCTCGGACTAGCGGGAGGCTCTGGCTCCTACGAGCAGTACTTC. Translation: CASSDLGLAGGSGSYEQYF.